Many counts were recorded for the clone carrying this T cell receptor (beta chain). Through a sample-barcoded 5' primer and a J-beta primer mix, a second PCR was run for roughly 6 to 12 cycles. MiXCR was run by TCRdb on the 5' RACE reads, yielding one entry per CDR3 protein. The sample records approximately 680,000 distinct CDR3 sequences, approximately 29% being singletons. V dropped 5 bases and J dropped 7 bases, with 17 bases sitting between them. This CDR3 comprises 14 residues. Looked up from germline, CDR1 is LNHDA and CDR2 is SQIVND (reference sequence). This sample stems from a study of blood T cells in healthy people across ages.

Specimen: blood. This TCR was recovered from an elderly woman in good health. The J gene is TRBJ1-2, the V gene TRBV19; D not resolved. The DNA of the CDR3 is TGTGCCAGTAGTTGGCGGAGCCCCTATGGTGGCTACACCTTC. Translated: CASSWRSPYGGYTF.